This paragraph reports one TCR beta chain. The antigen is undetermined. The data originate from a study of PD-L1 blockade in urothelial cancer. About the study: A median blood sample held about 140,000 T cells and approximately 80,000 unique TCRs. Study-level findings and limits: Better survival was forecast by a pretreatment blood TCR clonality below the median.

The time point here: pretreatment peripheral blood. Locally advanced or metastatic urothelial carcinoma affected the patients. This CDR3 contains 16 residues. Per the germline V gene, CDR1 is KGHSH and CDR2 is LQKENI. The V end was cut by 1 base, the J end by 1 base, with 11 bases between. Only in-frame clones appear in the TCRdb table, and some are missing; sequencing was by immunoSEQ multiplex PCR. This sample has nearly 35,000 clones, with 84% found just once. The receptor comes from a man between 60 and 75 years old with urothelial cancer. The chain is built from TRBV18 and TRBJ2-1; the D is unclear. Sequenced material: PBMCs, taken around atezolizumab (anti-PD-L1) treatment. CDR3 sequence reads: CASSPLRLTSYNEQFF. As DNA, the CDR3 is TGTGCCAGCTCACCACTTAGATTAACGTCCTACAATGAGCAGTTCTTC.